The clone carrying this TCR beta chain turned up a few times. As yet, its antigen is unknown. The data originate from a study of T-cell memory formation after mild COVID-19. On the study more broadly: In these data, TCR clusters were largely donor specific.

TCRdb re-called the 5' RACE reads through MiXCR, storing one row per CDR3 protein. The data contain 350,000 to 450,000 distinct CDR3 sequences, 28% of them singletons. The V segment lost 2 bases and the J segment 6 bases; nucleotides outside the gene matches: 6. The CDR3 spans 15 residues. Study conclusions and caveats: Certain responding clones were present in pre-infection memory, suggesting participation of cross-reactive memory.

What was sequenced was PBMCs or a T cell subset sorted from them (not recorded which). The chain joins TRBV12-3 or TRBV12-4 to TRBJ2-1, with TRBD2 matching over 8 bases. This TCR came from an adult woman who had mild COVID-19 (a few samples of this study predate the infection). Cell type and time point are not known. CDR3 residues: CASSLSSGRVNEQFF. CDR3 in DNA: TGTGCCAGCAGTTTATCCAGCGGGAGAGTCAATGAGCAGTTCTTC.